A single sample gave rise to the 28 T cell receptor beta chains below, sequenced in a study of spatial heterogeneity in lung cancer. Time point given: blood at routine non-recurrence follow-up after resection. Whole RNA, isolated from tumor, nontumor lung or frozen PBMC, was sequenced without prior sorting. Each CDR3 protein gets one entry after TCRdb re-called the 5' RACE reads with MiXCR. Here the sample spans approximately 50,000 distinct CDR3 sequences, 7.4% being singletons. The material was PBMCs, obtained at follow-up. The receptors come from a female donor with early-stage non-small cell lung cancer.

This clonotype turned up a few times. The CDR3 loop is CASITQGHSGGESSLYF. CDR3 sequence (DNA): TGTGCCAGCATCACACAGGGTCATAGCGGGGGGGAAAGTAGTCTGTATTTT. V and J are TRBV28 and TRBJ2-3, with 11 nucleotides matching TRBD2. The CDR3 consists of 17 residues. V was clipped by 7 bases and J by 14 bases; unmatched bases: 23. CDR1 is MDHEN and CDR2 is SYDVKM in the germline V gene.

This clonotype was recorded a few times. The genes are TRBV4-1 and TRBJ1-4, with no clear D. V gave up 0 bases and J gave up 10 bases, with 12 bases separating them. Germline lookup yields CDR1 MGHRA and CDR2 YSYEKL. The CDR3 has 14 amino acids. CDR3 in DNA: TGCGCCAGCAGCCAAGACCCGGCCCCGGGAAAACTGTTTTTT. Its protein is CASSQDPAPGKLFF.

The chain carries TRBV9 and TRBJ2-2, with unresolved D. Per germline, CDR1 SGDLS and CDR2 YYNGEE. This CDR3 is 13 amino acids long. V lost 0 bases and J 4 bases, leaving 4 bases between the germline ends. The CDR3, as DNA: TGTGCCAGCAGCGTAGACCCCACCGGGGAGCTGTTTTTT. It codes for CASSVDPTGELFF.

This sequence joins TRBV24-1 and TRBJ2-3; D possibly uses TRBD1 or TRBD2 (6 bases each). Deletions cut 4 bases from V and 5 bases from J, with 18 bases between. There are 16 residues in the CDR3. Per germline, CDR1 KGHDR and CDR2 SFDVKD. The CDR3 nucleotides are TGTGCCACCAGTGACCCACGTATCAGGGGAGGAGATACGCAGTATTTT. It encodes CATSDPRIRGGDTQYF.

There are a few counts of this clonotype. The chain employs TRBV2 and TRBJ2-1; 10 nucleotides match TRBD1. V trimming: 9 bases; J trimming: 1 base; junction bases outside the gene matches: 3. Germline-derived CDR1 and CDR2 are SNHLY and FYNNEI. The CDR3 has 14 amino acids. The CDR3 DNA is TGTGCCAGTAGGGACAGGGGATCCTACAATGAGCAGTTCTTC. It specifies CASRDRGSYNEQFF.

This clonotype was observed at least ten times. For the CDR3, the DNA is TGTGCCAGCAGCTTAGTGTCTTCAGGGGACTATGGCTACACCTTC. Translated, it gives CASSLVSSGDYGYTF. The chain joins TRBV7-2 to TRBJ1-2; D perhaps matches TRBD1 (6 bases). Germline V CDR1 and CDR2: SGHTA, FQGNSA. Trimming stripped 1 base from V and 3 bases from J, with 12 bases between. CDR3 length: 15 residues.

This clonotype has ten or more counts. The CDR3 bases are TGTGCCATCAGTCAGGGACAGCTAAGTCAGCCCCAGCATTTT. This encodes CAISQGQLSQPQHF. V is TRBV10-3 and J is TRBJ1-5; TRBD1 agrees at 7 bases. V dropped 5 bases and J dropped 6; count of bases not matched to a gene: 7. Germline CDR1 and CDR2: ENHRY and SYGVKD. CDR3 length: 14 residues.

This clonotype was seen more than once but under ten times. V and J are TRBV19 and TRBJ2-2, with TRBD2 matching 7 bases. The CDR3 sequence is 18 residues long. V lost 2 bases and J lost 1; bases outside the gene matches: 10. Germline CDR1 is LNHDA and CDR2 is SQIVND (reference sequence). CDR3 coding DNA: TGTGCCAGTAGTATAACCCAGGGAGGGTTGTGGAACACCGGGGAGCTGTTTTTT. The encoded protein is CASSITQGGLWNTGELFF.

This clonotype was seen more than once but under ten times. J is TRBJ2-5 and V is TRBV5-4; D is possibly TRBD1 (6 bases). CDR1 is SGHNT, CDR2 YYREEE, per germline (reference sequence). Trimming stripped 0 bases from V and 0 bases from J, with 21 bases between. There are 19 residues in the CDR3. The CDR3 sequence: CASSLGQATTPGYQETQYF. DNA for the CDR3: TGTGCCAGCAGCTTGGGACAGGCTACTACCCCGGGGTACCAAGAGACCCAGTACTTC. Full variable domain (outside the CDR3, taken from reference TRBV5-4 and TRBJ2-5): ETGVTQSPTHLIKTRGQQVTLRCSSQSGHNTVSWYQQALGQGPQFIFQYYREEENGRGNFPPRFSGLQFPNYSSELNVNALELDDSALYLCASSLGQATTPGYQETQYFGPGTRLLVL.

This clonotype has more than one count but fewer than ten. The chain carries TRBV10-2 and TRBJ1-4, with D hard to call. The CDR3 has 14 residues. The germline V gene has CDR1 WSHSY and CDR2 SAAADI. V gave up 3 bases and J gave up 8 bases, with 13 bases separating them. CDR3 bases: TGCGCCAGCAGTGAAACCCTCCGGGGAGAAAAACTGTTTTTT. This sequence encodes CASSETLRGEKLFF.

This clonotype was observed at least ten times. CDR3 sequence (DNA): TGTGCCAGCAGCAGGGAGTTAGGAGGCACCATATATTTT. It translates to CASSRELGGTIYF. V and J are TRBV7-9 and TRBJ1-3; D gene unclear. CDR1 and CDR2 (germline): SEHNR, FQNEAQ (reference sequence). The CDR3 is 13 amino acids. Between the trimmed V and J ends, which lost 5 bases and 9 bases, there was a span of 14 bases. Combining the CDR3 with reference TRBV7-9 and TRBJ1-3 gives the whole variable domain DTGVSQNPRHKITKRGQNVTFRCDPISEHNRLYWYRQTLGQGPEFLTYFQNEAQLEKSRLLSDRFSAERPKGSFSTLEIQRTEQGDSAMYLCASSRELGGTIYFGEGSWLTVV.

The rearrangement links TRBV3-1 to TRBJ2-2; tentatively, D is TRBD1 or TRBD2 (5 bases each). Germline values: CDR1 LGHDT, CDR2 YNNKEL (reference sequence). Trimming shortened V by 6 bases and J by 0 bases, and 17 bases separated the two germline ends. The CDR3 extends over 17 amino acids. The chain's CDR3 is CASRLGWDPTNTGELFF. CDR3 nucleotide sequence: TGTGCCAGCAGACTTGGGTGGGACCCAACGAACACCGGGGAGCTGTTTTTT.

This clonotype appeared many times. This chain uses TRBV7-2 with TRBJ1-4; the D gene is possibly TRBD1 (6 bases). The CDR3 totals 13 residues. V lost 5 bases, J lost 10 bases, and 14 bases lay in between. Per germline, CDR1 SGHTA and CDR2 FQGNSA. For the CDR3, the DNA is TGTGCCAGCAGCCCTAGTGGGGGCGGAAAACTGTTTTTT. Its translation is CASSPSGGGKLFF.

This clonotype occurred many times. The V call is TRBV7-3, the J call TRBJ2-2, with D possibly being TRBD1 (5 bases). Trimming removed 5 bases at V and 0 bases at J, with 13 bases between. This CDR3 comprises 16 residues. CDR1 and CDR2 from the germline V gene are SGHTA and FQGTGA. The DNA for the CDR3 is TGTGCCAGCAGCCCGCAGGGCGCCGCGAACACCGGGGAGCTGTTTTTT. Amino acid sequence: CASSPQGAANTGELFF. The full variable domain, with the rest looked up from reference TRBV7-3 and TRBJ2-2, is GAGVSQTPSNKVTEKGKYVELRCDPISGHTALYWYRQSLGQGPEFLIYFQGTGAADDSGLPNDRFFAVRPEGSVSTLKIQRTERGDSAVYLCASSPQGAANTGELFFGEGSRLTVL.

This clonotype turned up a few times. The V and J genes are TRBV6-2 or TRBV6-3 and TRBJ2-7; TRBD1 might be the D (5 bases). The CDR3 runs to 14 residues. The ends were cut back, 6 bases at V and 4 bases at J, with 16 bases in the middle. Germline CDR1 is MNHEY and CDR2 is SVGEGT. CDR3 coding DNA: TGTGCCAGCAGCCAACCAGGGAATGGATACGAGCAGTACTTC. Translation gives CASSQPGNGYEQYF.

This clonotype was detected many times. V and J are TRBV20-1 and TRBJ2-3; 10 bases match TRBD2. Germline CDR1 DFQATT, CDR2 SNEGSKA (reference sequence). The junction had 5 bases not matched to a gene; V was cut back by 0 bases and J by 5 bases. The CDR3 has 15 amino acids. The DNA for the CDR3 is TGCAGTGCTAGAGATTATTCTAGCGGGGGAGATACGCAGTATTTT. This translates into CSARDYSSGGDTQYF.

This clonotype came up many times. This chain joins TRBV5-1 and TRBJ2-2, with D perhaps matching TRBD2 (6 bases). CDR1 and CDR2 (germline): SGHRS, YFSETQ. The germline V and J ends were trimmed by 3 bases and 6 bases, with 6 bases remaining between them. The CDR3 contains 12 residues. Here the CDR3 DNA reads TGCGCCAGCAGCTGGGAGGCCGGGGAGCTGTTTTTT. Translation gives CASSWEAGELFF.

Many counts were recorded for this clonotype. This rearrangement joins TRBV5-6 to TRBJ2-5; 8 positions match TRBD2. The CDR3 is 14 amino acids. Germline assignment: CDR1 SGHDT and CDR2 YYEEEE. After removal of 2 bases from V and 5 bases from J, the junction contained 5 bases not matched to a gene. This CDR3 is CASSLIGGGETQYF. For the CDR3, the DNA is TGTGCCAGCAGCTTAATCGGCGGGGGGGAGACCCAGTACTTC.

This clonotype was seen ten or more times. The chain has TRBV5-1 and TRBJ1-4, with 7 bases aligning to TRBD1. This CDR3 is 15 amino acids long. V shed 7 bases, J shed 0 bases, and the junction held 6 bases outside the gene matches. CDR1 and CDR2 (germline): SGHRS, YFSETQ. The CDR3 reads CASSDGTATNEKLFF. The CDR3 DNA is TGCGCCAGCTCCGACGGGACAGCAACTAATGAAAAACTGTTTTTT.

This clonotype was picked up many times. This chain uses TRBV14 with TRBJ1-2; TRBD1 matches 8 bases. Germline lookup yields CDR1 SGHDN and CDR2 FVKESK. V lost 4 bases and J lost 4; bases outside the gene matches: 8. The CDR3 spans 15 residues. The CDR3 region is CASSPQGATGYGYTF. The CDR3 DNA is TGTGCCAGCAGCCCGCAGGGGGCGACGGGCTATGGCTACACCTTC.

CDR3 in DNA: TGCAGTGCTAGAGATTACGTCGAGTACTATGGCTACACCTTC. It codes for CSARDYVEYYGYTF. The V and J genes are TRBV20-1 and TRBJ1-2; D not certain. The CDR3 length is 14 residues. Germline CDR1 reads DFQATT; CDR2 reads SNEGSKA (reference sequence). Trimming shortened V by 0 bases and J by 3 bases, and 11 bases separated the two germline ends.

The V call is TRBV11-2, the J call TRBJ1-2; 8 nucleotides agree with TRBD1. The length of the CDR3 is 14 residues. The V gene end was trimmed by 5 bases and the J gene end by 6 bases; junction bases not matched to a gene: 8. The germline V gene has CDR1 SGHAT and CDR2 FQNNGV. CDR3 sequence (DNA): TGTGCCAGCAGCACACGGACAGGGAACAATGGCTACACCTTC. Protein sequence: CASSTRTGNNGYTF.

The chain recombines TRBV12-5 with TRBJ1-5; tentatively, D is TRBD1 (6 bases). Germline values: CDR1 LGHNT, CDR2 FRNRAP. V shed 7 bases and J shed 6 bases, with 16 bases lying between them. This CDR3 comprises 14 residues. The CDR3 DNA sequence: TGTGCTAGTGCCCTAGGGGGGGCGGTTCAGCCCCAGCATTTT. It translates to CASALGGAVQPQHF. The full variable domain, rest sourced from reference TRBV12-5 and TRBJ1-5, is DARVTQTPRHKVTEMGQEVTMRCQPILGHNTVFWYRQTMMQGLELLAYFRNRAPLDDSGMPKDRFSAEMPDATLATLKIQPSEPRDSAVYFCASALGGAVQPQHFGDGTRLSIL.

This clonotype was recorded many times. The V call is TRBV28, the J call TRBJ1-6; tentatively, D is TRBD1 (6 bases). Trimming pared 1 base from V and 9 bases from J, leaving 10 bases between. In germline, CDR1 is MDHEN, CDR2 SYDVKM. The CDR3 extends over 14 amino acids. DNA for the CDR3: TGTGCCAGCAGTTTATTCAGGGGAAGTTCACCCCTCCACTTT. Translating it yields CASSLFRGSSPLHF.

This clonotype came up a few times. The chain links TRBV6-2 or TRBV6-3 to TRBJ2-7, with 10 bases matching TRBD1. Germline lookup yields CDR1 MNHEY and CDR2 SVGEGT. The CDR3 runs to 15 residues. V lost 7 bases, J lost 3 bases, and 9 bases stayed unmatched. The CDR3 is CASTRTGTGDYEQYF. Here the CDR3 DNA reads TGTGCCAGCACCCGAACCGGGACAGGGGACTACGAGCAGTACTTC.

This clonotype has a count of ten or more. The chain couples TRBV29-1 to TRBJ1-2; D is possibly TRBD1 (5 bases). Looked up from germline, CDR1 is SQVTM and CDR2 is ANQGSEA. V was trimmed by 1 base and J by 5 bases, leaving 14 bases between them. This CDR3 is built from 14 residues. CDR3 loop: CSVEGGRALYGYTF. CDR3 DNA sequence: TGCAGCGTTGAAGGAGGCAGGGCCCTTTATGGCTACACCTTC.

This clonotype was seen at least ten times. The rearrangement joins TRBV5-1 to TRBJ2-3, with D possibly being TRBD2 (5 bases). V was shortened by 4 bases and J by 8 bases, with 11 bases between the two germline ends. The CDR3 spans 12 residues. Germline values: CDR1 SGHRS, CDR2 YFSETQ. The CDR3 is CASSGEGGTQYF. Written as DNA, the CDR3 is TGCGCCAGCAGCGGCGAGGGTGGTACGCAGTATTTT.

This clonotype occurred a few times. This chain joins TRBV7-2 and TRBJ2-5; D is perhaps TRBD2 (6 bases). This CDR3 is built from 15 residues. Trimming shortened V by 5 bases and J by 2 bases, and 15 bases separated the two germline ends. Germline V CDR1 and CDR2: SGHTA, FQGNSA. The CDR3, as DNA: TGTGCCAGCAGCATTTCGGGGGTGCTACAAGAGACCCAGTACTTC. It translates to CASSISGVLQETQYF. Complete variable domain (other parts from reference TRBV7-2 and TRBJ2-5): GAGVSQSPSNKVTEKGKDVELRCDPISGHTALYWYRQSLGQGLEFLIYFQGNSAPDKSGLPSDRFSAERTGGSVSTLTIQRTQQEDSAVYLCASSISGVLQETQYFGPGTRLLVL.